These T cell receptor beta chains were read from a single sample in a study of CD8 T cells in Susac syndrome. TCRdb re-derived calls from the immunoSEQ multiplex PCR reads in MiXCR, one entry per CDR3 protein. The sample comprises fewer than 200,000 distinct CDR3 sequences, 93% of which are singletons, and 0.1% to 0.12% rests with the top ten. Source material: CD4+ T cells from PBMCs. These receptors were taken from a human donor in good health. Each CDR3 is given with its conserved first and last residue. The D gene is left open where the match is weak. Clone size is not always given. Where it is, it says once, few, many or a class for expanded clones.

j_gene,d_gene,abundance,v_gene,CDR3aa,CDR3nt
TRBJ1-5,NA,NA,TRBV29-1,CSALTGYSNQPQHF,TGCAGCGCCCTGACAGGATATAGCAATCAGCCCCAGCATTTT
TRBJ2-1,NA,NA,TRBV30,CAWTDNREQFF,TGTGCCTGGACCGATAACAGGGAGCAGTTCTTC
TRBJ1-1,NA,NA,TRBV5-1,CASSLRGVGYSTEAFF,TGCGCCAGCAGCCTACGGGGGGTGGGGTACAGCACTGAAGCTTTCTTT
TRBJ1-1,NA,once,TRBV7-9,CASSFGVERAFF,TGTGCCAGCAGCTTCGGCGTAGAGCGAGCTTTCTTT
TRBJ2-7,NA,NA,TRBV20-1,CSAPSVDEQYF,TGCAGTGCCCCGTCGGTTGACGAGCAGTACTTC
TRBJ1-6,NA,few,TRBV9,CASSGRDNSPLHF,TGTGCCAGCAGTGGGAGGGATAATTCACCCCTCCACTTT
TRBJ2-2,TRBD2,NA,TRBV19,CASSLLAGDTGELFF,TGTGCCAGTAGTTTACTAGCGGGGGACACCGGGGAGCTGTTTTTT
TRBJ2-5,TRBD2,NA,TRBV12-3/TRBV12-4,CASSSGLPPAQYF,TGTGCCAGCAGTTCGGGACTACCGCCGGCCCAGTACTTC
TRBJ1-2,TRBD1,NA,TRBV2,CASSRGKRQGNGYTF,TGTGCCAGCAGTAGGGGAAAGCGACAGGGGAATGGCTACACCTTC
TRBJ2-3,NA,NA,TRBV7-8,CASSPGGAQNTQYF,TGTGCCAGCAGCCCCGGAGGTGCACAGAATACGCAGTATTTT
TRBJ2-2,TRBD2,NA,TRBV7-8,CASSLRGSGVRHTGELFF,TGTGCCAGCAGCTTACGAGGTAGCGGGGTGCGGCACACCGGGGAGCTGTTTTTT
TRBJ1-2,NA,NA,TRBV6-2/TRBV6-3,CASSQSPNYGYTF,TGTGCCAGCAGCCAAAGTCCGAACTATGGCTACACCTTC
TRBJ1-5,NA,NA,TRBV6-1,CASSEARSRQPQHF,TGTGCCAGCAGTGAAGCCCGTTCTAGGCAGCCCCAGCATTTT
TRBJ1-2,NA,NA,TRBV29-1,CSVGSGLSNYGYTF,TGCAGCGTAGGGTCTGGTTTATCTAACTATGGCTACACCTTC
TRBJ1-6,NA,NA,TRBV19,CASEEVGSPLHF,TGTGCCAGCGAAGAGGTGGGTTCACCCCTCCACTTT
TRBJ2-5,NA,NA,TRBV20-1,CSARAMGETQYF,TGCAGTGCTAGAGCGATGGGGGAGACCCAGTACTTC
TRBJ1-5,NA,once,TRBV7-2,CASSFRVSNQPQHF,TGTGCCAGCAGCTTCAGGGTCAGCAATCAGCCCCAGCATTTT
TRBJ1-2,TRBD1,NA,TRBV29-1,CSVRTGSGYTF,TGCAGCGTTAGGACAGGTAGCGGCTACACCTTC
TRBJ2-1,NA,NA,TRBV19,CASRRAGNKDNEQFF,TGTGCCAGTAGACGGGCCGGGAATAAAGACAATGAGCAGTTCTTC
TRBJ2-5,NA,NA,TRBV6-5,CASSLQGIQETQYF,TGTGCCAGCAGTTTACAGGGCATCCAAGAGACCCAGTACTTC
TRBJ2-2,NA,NA,TRBV4-3,CASSPSVNGELFF,TGCGCCAGCAGCCCTAGCGTGAACGGGGAGCTGTTTTTT
TRBJ2-2,NA,NA,TRBV9,CASSDLPWGRSTGELFF,TGTGCCAGCAGCGACCTCCCCTGGGGGCGCAGCACCGGGGAGCTGTTTTTT
TRBJ1-1,NA,once,TRBV30,CAWSPPGQMNTEAFF,TGTGCCTGGAGCCCCCCGGGGCAAATGAACACTGAAGCTTTCTTT
TRBJ2-5,NA,NA,TRBV7-2,CASRPTLARQETQYF,TGTGCCAGCAGACCGACTCTAGCGCGCCAAGAGACCCAGTACTTC
TRBJ2-7,TRBD1,NA,TRBV7-8,CASSLLGQGYEQYF,TGTGCCAGCAGCCTCCTGGGACAGGGGTACGAGCAGTACTTC
TRBJ2-2,TRBD1,NA,TRBV23-1,CASSQSEAGTGGSRGEYAGELFF,TGCGCCAGCAGTCAATCAGAGGCGGGGACAGGGGGTTCGCGCGGGGAGTATGCCGGGGAGCTGTTTTTT
TRBJ1-1,TRBD1,NA,TRBV18,CASSPGQGIMNTEAFF,TGTGCCAGCTCACCGGGACAGGGGATAATGAACACTGAAGCTTTCTTT
TRBJ2-1,TRBD2,NA,TRBV12-3/TRBV12-4,CASSQQLAGGPGEQFF,TGTGCCAGCAGTCAACAACTAGCGGGGGGGCCGGGTGAGCAGTTCTTC